Listed below are T cell receptor beta chains from one sample, sequenced in a study of blood T cells in healthy people across ages. Each CDR3 protein is one row after TCRdb ran MiXCR on the 5' RACE reads. Of 910,000 or so distinct CDR3 sequences in the sample, about 51% were seen once. The specimen sequenced was blood. The receptors were gathered from an older woman in good health. CDR3s include the opening cysteine and the closing phenylalanine or tryptophan. Fields, in order: J gene, V gene, clone size, D gene, CDR3 protein. D genes are given only for firm matches. Not all rows give a size; the values are once, few, many and, for expanded clones, a class.

TRBJ1-2	TRBV9	once	NA	CASSVVPDFYGYTF
TRBJ1-1	TRBV2	once	NA	CASRKVTTEAFF
TRBJ2-3	TRBV14	once	TRBD1	CASSHAGGYADTQYF
TRBJ2-5	TRBV6-2/TRBV6-3	NA	TRBD2	CASQGSGLAGVQYF
TRBJ1-6	TRBV20-1	NA	TRBD1	CSATGTENSPLHF
TRBJ2-3	TRBV6-1	NA	NA	CASSEAREGKGADTQYF
TRBJ2-6	TRBV25-1	NA	NA	CASSEWGDPSGANVLTF
TRBJ2-3	TRBV12-3/TRBV12-4	few	NA	CASSPIPGSEVGDTQYF
TRBJ2-3	TRBV29-1	NA	NA	CSVVRLTSTDTQYF
TRBJ2-1	TRBV7-8	NA	TRBD1	CASSFHLSGQGAAGEQFF
TRBJ1-5	TRBV3-1	few	NA	CASSQIIRFNQPQHF
TRBJ2-1	TRBV20-1	few	NA	CSARLAQGYNEQFF
TRBJ2-7	TRBV27	few	NA	CASFGPFAYEQYF
TRBJ2-1	TRBV4-3	few	NA	CASSQETAVAYNEQFF
TRBJ2-1	TRBV4-1	NA	TRBD2	CASSPGTSGRSYNEQFF
TRBJ2-7	TRBV5-6	few	TRBD1	CASGMGQGFNEQYF
TRBJ2-1	TRBV20-1	NA	TRBD2	CSAPRLAGVRSYNVQFF
TRBJ1-2	TRBV2	few	NA	CASSDGGTLEALGGYTF
TRBJ2-1	TRBV29-1	NA	TRBD1	CSAHRGEQFF
TRBJ2-7	TRBV6-5	NA	NA	CATKLGEWYEQYF
TRBJ2-7	TRBV3-1	few	TRBD2	CASSQVRGRAGEQYF
TRBJ2-3	TRBV11-1	few	NA	CASSLAGRLTDTQYF
TRBJ1-2	TRBV3-1	few	NA	CASSQDWQTFYGYTF
TRBJ1-1	TRBV29-1	few	NA	CSALGGTEAFF
TRBJ2-5	TRBV2	NA	NA	CASSEVVGTQYF
TRBJ1-2	TRBV20-1	NA	NA	CSARGGGHGYTF
TRBJ2-1	TRBV5-1	NA	TRBD2	CASSFRLAGGYNEQFF
TRBJ2-7	TRBV21-1	NA	NA	CASSKGKGSYEQYF
TRBJ2-7	TRBV20-1	few	NA	CSATEDQNSYEQYF
TRBJ2-1	TRBV6-5	NA	TRBD2	CASSSGTSGDTEQFF
NA	TRBV20-1	NA	NA	CSAQHPRTDITAWNIGIQYF
TRBJ2-7	TRBV7-9	many	NA	CASSLAREQYF
NA	TRBV28	NA	NA	CASRAFYEQYF
TRBJ1-2	TRBV5-6	NA	NA	CASSLTPGYYGYTF
NA	TRBV6-2/TRBV6-3	NA	NA	CAHGQPPYEQYF
TRBJ2-3	TRBV2	few	TRBD1	CAGTGQYSDTQYF
TRBJ2-5	TRBV5-1	once	NA	CASSVDSPYNEQYF
TRBJ2-5	TRBV6-2/TRBV6-3	many	TRBD2	CASSHGLAQETQYF
TRBJ2-3	TRBV3-1	NA	TRBD2	CASSQASRLAGGPDTQYF
TRBJ2-7	TRBV18	NA	TRBD1	CASSQIGQGGYEQYF
TRBJ2-3	TRBV30	once	NA	CAWSKGARDTQYF
TRBJ2-5	TRBV29-1	few	NA	CSVEVSGVETQYF
TRBJ2-5	TRBV12-3/TRBV12-4	NA	NA	CASSLAWAGRTSETQYF
TRBJ2-1	TRBV20-1	NA	TRBD2	CSARGYAGGPSDEQFF
TRBJ2-3	TRBV7-3	many	TRBD2	CASSDRPTSGTDTQYF
TRBJ2-3	TRBV18	many	NA	CASSPTSTDTQYF
TRBJ1-1	TRBV6-7	NA	NA	CASSYSISTEAFF
TRBJ2-3	TRBV25-1	NA	NA	CASSDLLGEAGTDTQYF
TRBJ1-5	TRBV28	NA	NA	CAGRSQDSNQPQHF
TRBJ1-1	TRBV7-9	NA	NA	CASSLSESQGEAFF